This is a list of T cell receptor beta chains from one sample in a study of T cell repertoires in cytomegalovirus infection. The antigens these receptors bind are not known. TCRdb reanalysed the reads using MiXCR and keeps one entry per CDR3 protein. Altogether around 120,000 distinct CDR3 sequences are present, approximately 45% being singletons, with the ten largest covering 65% to 75%. Sample: CD8+ T cells from cultured PBMCs, taken from culture after CMV antigen stimulation. These receptors were obtained from a human donor in good health (CMV status not recorded). Some clones in this sample may be carry-over from other donors' samples. Each CDR3 is given with its conserved first and last residue. Fields, in order: V gene, clone size, J gene, D gene, CDR3 protein, CDR3 DNA. D genes are given only for firm matches. Where a row states a size, it is once, few, many or the class of an expanded clone; other rows omit it.

>TRBV20-1|-|TRBJ1-2|-
CSARDRGTELYGYTF
TGCAGTGCTAGAGATCGGGGGACGGAACTCTATGGCTACACCTTC
>TRBV6-1|few|TRBJ2-7|TRBD1
CASREGWDREYF
TGTGCCAGCAGAGAAGGCTGGGACAGGGAGTACTTC
>TRBV11-2|-|TRBJ2-7|-
CASSFSGHEQYF
TGTGCCAGCAGCTTCTCAGGCCACGAGCAGTACTTC
>TRBV12-3/TRBV12-4|-|TRBJ2-7|TRBD1
CASRPSGTVLEQYF
TGTGCCAGCAGACCCTCCGGGACAGTGTTGGAGCAGTACTTC
>TRBV19|-|TRBJ2-7|-
CASSNADSILTEQYF
TGTGCCAGTAGTAACGCGGACAGTATCCTTACCGAGCAGTACTTC
>TRBV10-3|-|TRBJ1-1|-
CAIMTLNTEAFF
TGTGCCATCATGACGCTAAACACTGAAGCTTTCTTT
>TRBV12-3/TRBV12-4|few|TRBJ2-7|TRBD1
CASSHRDRVDEQYF
TGTGCCAGCAGTCACCGGGACAGGGTGGACGAGCAGTACTTC
>TRBV6-4|-|TRBJ2-2|-
CASSDSPGTNTGELFF
TGTGCCAGCAGTGACTCCCCAGGAACGAACACCGGGGAGCTGTTTTTT
>TRBV19|many|TRBJ1-1|-
CASSPTLGTEAFF
TGTGCCAGTAGTCCTACACTGGGCACTGAAGCTTTCTTT
>TRBV12-3/TRBV12-4|-|TRBJ1-5|-
CASTLGGQPQHF
TGTGCCAGCACCTTAGGAGGTCAGCCCCAGCATTTT
>TRBV7-9|-|TRBJ2-7|-
CASSSPRGPYEQYF
TGTGCCAGCAGCTCCCCCAGAGGACCCTACGAGCAGTACTTC
>TRBV5-6|-|TRBJ1-1|-
CASSSGEGNKAFF
TGTGCCAGCAGCTCCGGAGAGGGTAACAAGGCTTTCTTT
>TRBV7-8|few|TRBJ2-7|-
CASSSIGSSPEQYF
TGTGCCAGCAGCTCGATTGGCTCCAGTCCCGAGCAGTACTTC
>TRBV19|-|TRBJ1-4|-
CASNSRDINEKLFF
TGTGCCAGTAACTCTCGGGACATTAATGAAAAACTGTTTTTT
>TRBV7-9|many|TRBJ2-2|-
CASNPTVTGELFF
TGTGCCAGCAACCCGACAGTCACCGGGGAGCTGTTTTTT
>TRBV27|-|TRBJ1-4|TRBD1
CASSIAGGAGEKLFF
TGTGCCAGCAGTATCGCAGGGGGCGCGGGTGAAAAACTGTTTTTT
>TRBV12-3/TRBV12-4|-|TRBJ2-2|-
CASSFPGKSGELFF
TGTGCCAGCAGTTTTCCAGGGAAGTCCGGGGAGCTGTTTTTT
>TRBV14|-|TRBJ2-1|TRBD2
CASSQDLRGTPYEQFF
TGTGCCAGCAGCCAAGATCTGCGGGGGACCCCCTACGAGCAGTTCTTC
>TRBV12-3/TRBV12-4|-|TRBJ2-3|-
CASSPPFHTQYF
TGTGCCAGCAGCCCTCCTTTCCATACGCAGTATTTT
>TRBV12-3/TRBV12-4|many|TRBJ1-4|-
CASSFGEKLFF
TGTGCCAGCAGTTTCGGAGAAAAACTGTTTTTT
>TRBV27|few|TRBJ1-2|TRBD1
CASTTGGVGYTF
TGTGCCAGCACCACAGGGGGCGTTGGCTACACCTTC
>TRBV4-1|-|TRBJ2-7|-
CASSQGGDYEQYF
TGCGCCAGCAGCCAAGGCGGGGACTACGAGCAGTACTTC
>TRBV5-1|few|TRBJ1-5|-
CASSLEGGNQPQHF
TGCGCCAGCAGCTTGGAGGGGGGCAATCAGCCCCAGCATTTT
>TRBV4-1|many|TRBJ1-5|-
CASSQDGTRIPEPQHF
TGCGCCAGCAGCCAAGATGGGACCAGGATACCTGAGCCCCAGCATTTT
>TRBV19|-|TRBJ2-1|-
CASSIPTRFGDLGNEQFF
TGTGCCAGTAGTATCCCCACCAGGTTTGGGGACCTCGGCAATGAGCAGTTCTTC
>TRBV7-8|few|TRBJ2-7|-
CASSLEAGAHF
TGTGCCAGCAGCTTAGAGGCAGGGGCACACTTC
>TRBV5-6|-|TRBJ2-3|-
CASSLSWLDAGDTQYF
TGTGCCAGCAGCCTGTCGTGGCTGGACGCGGGGGATACGCAGTATTTT
>TRBV7-8|-|TRBJ1-2|-
CASSLAGVGPGGYTF
TGTGCCAGCAGCTTAGCGGGTGTGGGGCCGGGAGGCTACACCTTC
>TRBV6-1|-|TRBJ2-3|TRBD1
CASSERKGAGTDTQYF
TGTGCCAGCAGTGAACGGAAGGGGGCGGGTACAGATACGCAGTATTTT
>TRBV4-1|many|TRBJ1-2|-
CASSQAPGRGNYGYTF
TGCGCCAGCAGCCAAGCCCCCGGACGGGGTAACTATGGCTACACCTTC
>TRBV4-1|-|TRBJ2-7|-
CASSQVQDSFYEQYF
TGCGCCAGCAGCCAAGTTCAGGACAGTTTCTACGAGCAGTACTTC